A single sample gave rise to the 8 T cell receptor beta chains below, sequenced in a study of blood T cells in healthy people across ages. A J-beta primer mix and a sample-barcoded 5' primer were used in a second PCR of roughly 6 to 12 cycles. TCRdb analysed the 5' RACE reads with MiXCR anew, one entry per CDR3 protein. This sample carries about a million distinct CDR3 sequences, more than 30% of them seen once, and the ten largest clones take around 13%. Sample: blood. These TCRs come from a man younger than 35 in good health.

The gene calls are TRBV12-3 or TRBV12-4 and TRBJ1-5; D perhaps matches TRBD1 (5 bases). This CDR3 is 14 amino acids long. V lost 2 bases to trimming and J lost 5 bases, with 10 bases between them. The CDR3 nucleotides are TGTGCCAGCAGTTTATCAGGGCTGGATCAGCCCCAGCATTTT. Encoded protein: CASSLSGLDQPQHF.

The CDR3 is CSARVFGQGAKSEAFF. DNA for the CDR3: TGCAGTGCTAGAGTCTTTGGACAGGGGGCGAAGTCTGAAGCTTTCTTT. The chain employs TRBV20-1 and TRBJ1-1; 11 positions agree with TRBD1. This CDR3 region has 16 residues. Unmatched junction bases numbered 10, after V lost 1 base and J lost 6 bases. Germline-derived CDR1 and CDR2 are DFQATT and SNEGSKA (reference sequence).

The J gene is TRBJ2-1, the V gene TRBV19; 12 bases map to TRBD2. Germline CDR1 is LNHDA and CDR2 is SQIVND (reference sequence). This CDR3 is built from 18 residues. V lost 8 bases to trimming and J lost 9 bases; unmatched junction nucleotides: 20. The chain's CDR3 is CASPPTSGGPSGYGEQFF. The CDR3 DNA reads as TGTGCCAGTCCACCGACTAGCGGGGGACCCTCCGGGTATGGTGAGCAGTTCTTC.

CDR3 sequence reads: CASSAPTSGGETQYF. CDR3 nucleotides: TGTGCCAGCAGCGCACCTACTAGCGGGGGCGAGACCCAGTACTTC. This chain links TRBV7-2 with TRBJ2-5, with 11 bases lining up with TRBD2. The CDR3 has 15 residues. Per the germline V gene, CDR1 is SGHTA and CDR2 is FQGNSA. V gave up 5 bases and J gave up 5 bases; unmatched junction bases: 7.

A few counts support this clonotype. The V and J genes are TRBV27 and TRBJ1-2; unclear D gene. The CDR3 is 16 amino acids. The ends were cut back, 5 bases at V and 2 bases at J, with 18 bases in the middle. Per germline, CDR1 MNHEY and CDR2 SMNVEV (reference sequence). The DNA for the CDR3 is TGTGCCAGCAGTCTGTCAATCCCGGCGGGAAACTATGGCTACACCTTC. It codes for CASSLSIPAGNYGYTF.

This clonotype has more than one count but fewer than ten. The J gene is TRBJ1-1, the V gene TRBV5-1, with D tentatively TRBD1 (5 bases). The ends were cut back, 0 bases at V and 5 bases at J, with 14 bases in the middle. CDR3 length: 15 residues. CDR1 is SGHRS, CDR2 YFSETQ, per germline. In DNA, the CDR3 is TGCGCCAGCAGCTTGGTGGCGGGGGTGGGGACTGAAGCTTTCTTT. Amino acid sequence: CASSLVAGVGTEAFF.

This clonotype was seen a few times. The DNA of the CDR3 is TGTGCCAGCAGCTTCAGTTTCGGGCAGCCCCAGCATTTT. Translating it yields CASSFSFGQPQHF. The rearrangement joins TRBV7-2 to TRBJ1-5; D is unresolved. The germline gives CDR1 SGHTA, CDR2 FQGNSA. The V gene lost 3 bases and the J gene lost 7 bases, with 10 bases spanning the gap. This CDR3 contains 13 residues.

Remarks on this clonotype: This may be a read error, as it is one base from a much larger clone. The chain carries TRBV10-3 and TRBJ2-7; TRBD1 agrees at 12 bases. The DNA matches TRBJ2-1 better at its end, which makes the J call doubtful. Germline V gives CDR1 ENHRY, CDR2 SYGVKD. The CDR3 has 16 amino acids. CDR3 loop: CAISESGTGGSYEQFF. The CDR3 DNA follows: TGTGCCATCAGTGAGTCCGGGACAGGGGGCTCCTATGAGCAGTTCTTC.